Each of the 32 T cell receptor beta chains below was sequenced from the same sample in a study of blood T cell repertoires in COVID-19. Here immunoSEQ multiplex PCR was the method, and the copy in TCRdb shows in-frame clones only, minus some. The sample lists approximately 220,000 clones, 80% to 90% occurring once. Input material: PBMCs or T cells enriched from blood (not recorded which). These receptors were collected from a woman between 18 and 30 years old in a cohort exposed to, infected with or recovered from COVID-19 (not recorded which).

CDR3 DNA sequence: TGTGCCAGCAGCCAACAATCTAGCGGGAGTTGGGGCAATGAGCAGTTCTTC. Protein: CASSQQSSGSWGNEQFF. The chain has TRBV3-1 (or the pseudogene TRBV3-2) and TRBJ2-1; 10 bases fit TRBD2. Looked up from germline, CDR1 is LGHDT and CDR2 is YNNKEL (reference sequence). The CDR3 extends over 17 amino acids. The J segment lost 6 bases and the V segment lost 2 bases, leaving 10 bases of the junction unmatched.

Here the CDR3 reads CASSFRGGQLNTEAFF. CDR3 bases: TGCGCCAGCAGCTTTAGGGGCGGACAGTTGAACACTGAAGCTTTCTTT. The rearrangement uses TRBV5-1 and TRBJ1-1; tentative D call: TRBD1 (6 bases). The V end lost 2 bases, the J end lost 0 bases, and 14 bases lay between the germline ends. The CDR3 length is 16 residues. Looked up from germline, CDR1 is SGHRS and CDR2 is YFSETQ. The whole variable domain, remainder taken from reference TRBV5-1 and TRBJ1-1, is KAGVTQTPRYLIKTRGQQVTLSCSPISGHRSVSWYQQTPGQGLQFLFEYFSETQRNKGNFPGRFSGRQFSNSRSEMNVSTLELGDSALYLCASSFRGGQLNTEAFFGQGTRLTVV.

The genes are TRBV7-9 and TRBJ1-2, with 7 bases that match TRBD1. Per the germline V gene, CDR1 is SEHNR and CDR2 is FQNEAQ (reference sequence). The CDR3 runs to 15 residues. J lost 1 base, V lost 1 base, and 3 bases had no gene match. The CDR3 DNA reads TGTGCCAGCAGCTTAGGGCAGGGGGATAACTATGGCTACACCTTC. Translated: CASSLGQGDNYGYTF.

V and J are TRBV7-8 and TRBJ2-1; tentatively, D is TRBD2 (7 bases). V lost 5 bases to trimming and J lost 4 bases, with 15 bases between them. The CDR3 contains 15 residues. Germline loops: CDR1 SGHVS, CDR2 FQNEAQ. The CDR3 bases are TGTGCCAGCAGCCCGCGGCGGGGGACATACAATGAGCAGTTCTTC. It codes for CASSPRRGTYNEQFF.

The CDR3 sequence is CASSFSTGGGTEAFF. The CDR3 DNA sequence: TGCGCCAGCAGCTTTTCGACAGGGGGTGGGACTGAAGCTTTCTTT. The V call is TRBV5-1, the J call TRBJ1-1, with TRBD1 identical over 9 bases. This CDR3 has 15 amino acids. Per the germline V gene, CDR1 is SGHRS and CDR2 is YFSETQ. With V trimmed by 2 bases and J by 5 bases, 7 bases remained unmatched.

This chain connects TRBV7-6 to TRBJ2-7, with 7 bases lining up with TRBD1. V lost 4 bases and J lost 2; bases outside the gene matches: 5. The germline gives CDR1 SGHVS, CDR2 FNYEAQ. The CDR3 totals 14 residues. The CDR3 nucleotides read TGTGCCAGCAGCTCCGGGACAGACCCCTACGAGCAGTACTTC. This encodes CASSSGTDPYEQYF.

The J gene is TRBJ2-2, the V gene TRBV29-1, with 14 bases aligning to TRBD2. Unmatched junction bases numbered 6, after V lost 7 bases and J lost 5 bases. The CDR3 runs to 15 residues. Germline CDR1 and CDR2: SQVTM and ANQGSEA. CDR3 coding DNA: TGCAGCGCGGACGGACTAGCGGGAGGAACCGGGGAGCTGTTTTTT. Its translation is CSADGLAGGTGELFF.

The rearrangement joins TRBV7-9 to TRBJ2-3, with D unclear. CDR1 SEHNR and CDR2 FQNEAQ come from the germline V gene (reference sequence). The CDR3 is made up of 13 amino acids. V lost 3 bases to trimming and J lost 0 bases, with 4 bases between them. For the CDR3, the DNA is TGTGCCAGCAGCTTCCAGAGCACAGATACGCAGTATTTT. It specifies CASSFQSTDTQYF.

The V and J genes are TRBV19 and TRBJ2-1; TRBD2 agrees at 9 bases. The germline V gene has CDR1 LNHDA and CDR2 SQIVND (reference sequence). This CDR3 region has 17 residues. With 7 bases clipped from V and 7 bases from J, the junction kept 17 bases outside the gene matches. This CDR3 is CASTGAVAGGPRNEQFF. CDR3 sequence (DNA): TGTGCCAGTACCGGAGCCGTTGCGGGAGGGCCAAGAAATGAGCAGTTCTTC.

This clone turned up a few times. V usage is TRBV7-2 and J usage is TRBJ2-7; no firm D call. The CDR3 is made up of 14 amino acids. From germline, CDR1 is SGHTA and CDR2 FQGNSA. The V and J ends lost 3 bases and 6 bases respectively, with 15 bases between them. The CDR3 nucleotides read TGTGCCAGCAGCTTCCAGTATGGGCCCCGCGAGCAGTACTTC. This sequence encodes CASSFQYGPREQYF.

The chain's CDR3 is CSATLTGLAKNIQYF. In DNA, the CDR3 is TGCAGCGCGACCCTGACAGGCCTAGCCAAAAACATTCAGTACTTC. V gene TRBV29-1 combines with J gene TRBJ2-4; the D gene is possibly TRBD1 (6 bases). Trimming took 7 bases from V and 0 from J, leaving 16 bases between them. The CDR3 has 15 residues. From germline, CDR1 is SQVTM and CDR2 ANQGSEA. Complete variable domain (other parts from reference TRBV29-1 and TRBJ2-4): SAVISQKPSRDICQRGTSLTIQCQVDSQVTMMFWYRQQPGQSLTLIATANQGSEATYESGFVIDKFPISRPNLTFSTLTVSNMSPEDSSIYLCSATLTGLAKNIQYFGAGTRLSVL.

The genes are TRBV24-1 and TRBJ2-1; tentative D call: TRBD2 (6 bases). V lost 7 bases and J 0 bases, leaving 12 bases between the germline ends. Germline values: CDR1 KGHDR, CDR2 SFDVKD. CDR3 length: 15 amino acids. The CDR3, as DNA: TGTGCCACCAGACTTAGCGGAAGCTCCTACAATGAGCAGTTCTTC. Its protein is CATRLSGSSYNEQFF.

This sequence joins TRBV7-6 and TRBJ2-5; D remains ambiguous. The CDR3 runs to 13 residues. In germline, CDR1 is SGHVS, CDR2 FNYEAQ. Trimming stripped 1 base from V and 1 base from J, with 4 bases between. The CDR3 DNA follows: TGTGCCAGCAGCTTAGGGGCCCAAGAGACCCAGTACTTC. Amino acids: CASSLGAQETQYF.

J is TRBJ1-1 and V is TRBV5-4, with 9 bases identical to TRBD1. CDR3 length: 14 amino acids. Looked up from germline, CDR1 is SGHNT and CDR2 is YYREEE (reference sequence). Unmatched junction bases numbered 1, after V lost 3 bases and J lost 1 base. CDR3 sequence: CASSSDRGNTEAFF. For the CDR3, the DNA is TGTGCCAGCAGCTCGGACAGGGGGAACACTGAAGCTTTCTTT.

This sequence joins TRBV7-8 and TRBJ1-6; TRBD1 matches at 9 bases. The V and J ends lost 4 bases and 10 bases, in that order; junction bases with no gene match: 14. The CDR3 is made up of 17 amino acids. Germline V gives CDR1 SGHVS, CDR2 FQNEAQ. CDR3 in DNA: TGTGCCAGCAGCTATATTAGTGGGGGACAGGGTCAATCACCCCTCCACTTT. It yields the protein CASSYISGGQGQSPLHF.

The chain joins TRBV25-1 to TRBJ2-2; 7 nucleotides line up with TRBD1. Germline V gene lookup returns CDR1 MGHDK and CDR2 SYGVNS. The CDR3 contains 16 residues. V lost 4 bases to trimming and J lost 1 base; unmatched junction nucleotides: 6. The CDR3 DNA reads as TGTGCCAGCAGTGCCAGACAGGGCGGGAACACCGGGGAGCTGTTTTTT. Protein: CASSARQGGNTGELFF.

Details on this clone: A junction end diverges from the germline sequence, so it may reflect a read error. The V call is TRBV3-1 (or the pseudogene TRBV3-2), the J call TRBJ1-1, with D possibly matching TRBD1 (5 bases). The CDR3 totals 14 residues. Germline V gives CDR1 LGHDT, CDR2 YNNKEL (reference sequence). The CDR3 bases are TGTGCCAGCAGCCTAGCCGCGGGACGGTTTTTGCTAATCTTT. Translated: CASSLAAGRFLLIF.

The chain uses TRBV30 and TRBJ2-3; 10 positions match TRBD2. The CDR3 loop spans 15 amino acids. V gave up 5 bases and J gave up 5 bases; unmatched junction bases: 10. Looked up from germline, CDR1 is GTSNPN and CDR2 is SVGIG (reference sequence). The CDR3 DNA reads TGTGCCTGGCGGCCCCTAGCGGGAGTTGTAGATACGCAGTATTTT. Translation: CAWRPLAGVVDTQYF.

J is TRBJ1-4 and V is TRBV5-1; D remains ambiguous. Germline loops: CDR1 SGHRS, CDR2 YFSETQ. This CDR3 is built from 14 residues. Trimming removed 0 bases from V and 16 bases from J, with 19 bases in between. The CDR3 region has the DNA TGCGCCAGCAGCTTGGGCCGGGGAACAGAAAGAAGGTTTTTT. Translation: CASSLGRGTERRFF. The full variable domain, with the rest looked up from reference TRBV5-1 and TRBJ1-4, is KAGVTQTPRYLIKTRGQQVTLSCSPISGHRSVSWYQQTPGQGLQFLFEYFSETQRNKGNFPGRFSGRQFSNSRSEMNVSTLELGDSALYLCASSLGRGTERRFFGSGTQLSVL.

V and J are TRBV5-1 and TRBJ1-1; weak D call: TRBD1 (5 bases). This CDR3 comprises 15 residues. CDR1 is SGHRS and CDR2 is YFSETQ in the germline V gene. V was shortened by 1 base and J by 3 bases, with 13 bases between the two germline ends. The CDR3 sequence: CASSLIIGADTEAFF. DNA of the CDR3: TGCGCCAGCAGCTTGATTATTGGGGCTGACACTGAAGCTTTCTTT. Together with reference TRBV5-1 and TRBJ1-1, the CDR3 gives the full variable domain: KAGVTQTPRYLIKTRGQQVTLSCSPISGHRSVSWYQQTPGQGLQFLFEYFSETQRNKGNFPGRFSGRQFSNSRSEMNVSTLELGDSALYLCASSLIIGADTEAFFGQGTRLTVV.

The CDR3 loop is CASSLDIQETQYF. CDR3 in DNA: TGTGCCAGCAGTTTAGACATCCAAGAGACCCAGTACTTC. This sequence joins TRBV12-3 or TRBV12-4 and TRBJ2-5, with D unclear. Between the trimmed V and J ends, which lost 1 base and 1 base, there was a span of 4 bases. The CDR3 extends over 13 amino acids.

This clone was recorded once. The rearrangement links TRBV29-1 to TRBJ1-2; D unresolved. The length of the CDR3 is 13 residues. Germline V gives CDR1 SQVTM, CDR2 ANQGSEA. V gave up 6 bases and J gave up 1 base, with 12 bases separating them. The CDR3 spells CSVAEGVNYGYTF. CDR3 bases: TGCAGCGTCGCAGAGGGTGTTAACTATGGCTACACCTTC.

V and J are TRBV7-8 and TRBJ2-7; D unresolved. V was trimmed by 1 base and J by 4 bases, leaving 8 bases between them. The CDR3 runs 13 residues. Germline CDR1 is SGHVS and CDR2 is FQNEAQ. The CDR3 DNA reads TGTGCCAGCAGCTTAGATACTCTATACGAGCAGTACTTC. Amino acids: CASSLDTLYEQYF. Looking up the rest from reference TRBV7-8 and TRBJ2-7 gives the full variable domain: GAGVSQSPRYKVAKRGQDVALRCDPISGHVSLFWYQQALGQGPEFLTYFQNEAQLDKSGLPSDRFFAERPEGSVSTLKIQRTQQEDSAVYLCASSLDTLYEQYFGPGTRLTVT.

The rearrangement links TRBV14 to TRBJ1-1, with 8 bases matching TRBD1. The CDR3 sequence is 17 residues long. Germline values: CDR1 SGHDN, CDR2 FVKESK. V lost 4 bases, J lost 1 base, and 11 bases stayed unmatched. The CDR3, as DNA: TGTGCCAGCAGCCCCCCTTACCTGGACAGGGAGAACACTGAAGCTTTCTTT. This sequence encodes CASSPPYLDRENTEAFF. The whole variable domain, remainder taken from reference TRBV14 and TRBJ1-1, is EAGVTQFPSHSVIEKGQTVTLRCDPISGHDNLYWYRRVMGKEIKFLLHFVKESKQDESGMPNNRFLAERTGGTYSTLKVQPAELEDSGVYFCASSPPYLDRENTEAFFGQGTRLTVV.

The chain couples TRBV5-1 to TRBJ1-5; 10 bases map to TRBD1. Germline V gene sequence: CDR1 SGHRS, CDR2 YFSETQ. This CDR3 contains 14 residues. Losses at the gene ends were 5 bases for V and 7 bases for J; bases not matched to a gene: 6. CDR3 nucleotides: TGCGCCAGCAGGCAGGGGACAGGGGAGCAGCCCCAGCATTTT. Encoded protein: CASRQGTGEQPQHF.

The rearrangement uses TRBV4-1 and TRBJ1-5, with D uncertain. CDR1 is MGHRA and CDR2 is YSYEKL in the germline V gene. V was clipped by 1 base and J by 9 bases, with 16 bases between them. CDR3 size: 15 residues. CDR3 sequence reads: CASSQGGTAIRPQHF. The DNA of the CDR3 is TGCGCCAGCAGCCAAGGCGGAACCGCGATTCGGCCCCAGCATTTT.

This sequence joins TRBV29-1 and TRBJ1-2; D unclear. Germline CDR1 is SQVTM and CDR2 is ANQGSEA. The CDR3 consists of 11 residues. Trimming removed 2 bases from V and 8 bases from J, with 9 bases in between. Here the CDR3 reads CSVERGEGYTF. Here the CDR3 DNA reads TGCAGCGTTGAACGCGGTGAGGGCTACACCTTC.

The CDR3 reads CASSSTGRGLGKLFF. The CDR3 nucleotides read TGCGCCAGCAGCAGCACAGGGAGGGGACTTGGGAAACTGTTTTTT. V gene TRBV5-1 combines with J gene TRBJ1-4, with TRBD1 as a possible D gene (6 bases). The CDR3 is made up of 15 amino acids. Between the trimmed V and J ends, which lost 4 bases and 11 bases, there was a span of 21 bases. Germline CDR1 is SGHRS and CDR2 is YFSETQ.

The J gene is TRBJ1-2, the V gene TRBV20-1, with TRBD1 as a possible D gene (6 bases). The germline V gene encodes CDR1 DFQATT and CDR2 SNEGSKA (reference sequence). The length of the CDR3 is 13 residues. The ends were cut back, 3 bases at V and 2 bases at J, with 10 bases in the middle. This CDR3 reads CSASNRENYGYTF. In DNA, the CDR3 is TGCAGTGCTAGTAACAGGGAAAACTATGGCTACACCTTC.

CDR3 protein: CASSHRDQMNTEAFF. DNA for the CDR3: TGTGCCAGCAGCCACAGGGACCAAATGAACACTGAAGCTTTCTTT. The chain joins TRBV7-9 to TRBJ1-1; possibly TRBD1 for D (6 bases). Germline V gene sequence: CDR1 SEHNR, CDR2 FQNEAQ (reference sequence). The CDR3 spans 15 residues. Trimming took off 5 bases at V and 0 bases at J, with 13 bases between the two ends.

This chain connects TRBV19 to TRBJ1-2; 8 nucleotides agree with TRBD1. V gave up 6 bases and J gave up 4 bases; unmatched junction bases: 7. Germline-derived CDR1 and CDR2 are LNHDA and SQIVND (reference sequence). The length of the CDR3 is 14 residues. CDR3 protein: CASSWTGNTYGYTF. The CDR3 region has the DNA TGTGCCAGTAGCTGGACAGGGAATACCTATGGCTACACCTTC.

The DNA for the CDR3 is TGTGCCAGCAGCGGATACAGGGATTCTGAAGCTTTCTTT. This translates into CASSGYRDSEAFF. The chain is built from TRBV11-3 and TRBJ1-1, with D tentatively TRBD1 (6 bases). Per germline, CDR1 SGHNT and CDR2 YENEEA. Trimming took off 5 bases at V and 6 bases at J, with 13 bases between the two ends. The CDR3 contains 13 residues.